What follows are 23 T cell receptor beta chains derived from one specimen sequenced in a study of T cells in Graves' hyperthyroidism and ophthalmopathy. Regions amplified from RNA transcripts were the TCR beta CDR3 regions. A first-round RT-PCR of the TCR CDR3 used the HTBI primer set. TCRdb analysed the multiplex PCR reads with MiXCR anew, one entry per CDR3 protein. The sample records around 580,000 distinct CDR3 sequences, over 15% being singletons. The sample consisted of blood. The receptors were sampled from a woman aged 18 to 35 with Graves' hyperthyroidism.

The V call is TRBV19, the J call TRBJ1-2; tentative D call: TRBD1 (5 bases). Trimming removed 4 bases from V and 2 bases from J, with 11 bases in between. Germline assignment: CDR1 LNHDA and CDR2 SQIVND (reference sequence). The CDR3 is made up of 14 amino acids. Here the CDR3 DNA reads TGTGCCAGTAGTAAGGGGAACAGGAACTATGGCTACACCTTC. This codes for CASSKGNRNYGYTF.

The CDR3 here is CASSSYPRDSYEQYF. The CDR3 region has the DNA TGTGCCAGCAGCTCTTATCCCCGGGACTCCTACGAGCAGTACTTC. The chain is built from TRBV11-2 and TRBJ2-7, with a tentative D call TRBD2 (5 bases). The V and J ends lost 4 bases and 0 bases respectively, with 13 bases between them. In germline, CDR1 is SGHAT, CDR2 FQNNGV. This CDR3 region has 15 residues. Full variable domain (rest looked up from reference TRBV11-2 and TRBJ2-7): EAGVAQSPRYKIIEKRQSVAFWCNPISGHATLYWYQQILGQGPKLLIQFQNNGVVDDSQLPKDRFSAERLKGVDSTLKIQPAKLEDSAVYLCASSSYPRDSYEQYFGPGTRLTVT.

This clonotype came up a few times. The CDR3 region is CASSDIAGGPRNEQFF. CDR3 DNA sequence: TGTGCCAGCAGCGATATAGCGGGGGGGCCGAGGAATGAGCAGTTCTTC. V is TRBV14 and J is TRBJ2-1, with TRBD2 matching 11 bases. V shed 5 bases, J shed 7 bases, and the junction held 10 bases outside the gene matches. This CDR3 is 16 amino acids long. In germline, CDR1 is SGHDN, CDR2 FVKESK.

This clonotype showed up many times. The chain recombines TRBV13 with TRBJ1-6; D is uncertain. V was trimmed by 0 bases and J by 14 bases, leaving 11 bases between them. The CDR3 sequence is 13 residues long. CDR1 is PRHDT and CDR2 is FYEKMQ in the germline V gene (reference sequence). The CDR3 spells CASSLGRVTALHF. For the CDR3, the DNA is TGTGCCAGCAGCTTAGGAAGGGTTACGGCCCTCCACTTT.

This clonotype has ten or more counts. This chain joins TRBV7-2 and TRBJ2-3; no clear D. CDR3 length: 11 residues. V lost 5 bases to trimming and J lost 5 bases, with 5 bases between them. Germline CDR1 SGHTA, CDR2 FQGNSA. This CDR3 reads CASSPLDTQYF. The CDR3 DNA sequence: TGTGCCAGCAGCCCCTTAGATACGCAGTATTTT.

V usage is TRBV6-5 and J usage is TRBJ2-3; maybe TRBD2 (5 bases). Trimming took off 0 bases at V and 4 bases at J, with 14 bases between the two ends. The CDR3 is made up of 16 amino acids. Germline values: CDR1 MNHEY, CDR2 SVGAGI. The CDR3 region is CASSYSFRGRPDTQYF. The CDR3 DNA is TGTGCCAGCAGTTACTCTTTCCGAGGGCGTCCAGATACGCAGTATTTT.

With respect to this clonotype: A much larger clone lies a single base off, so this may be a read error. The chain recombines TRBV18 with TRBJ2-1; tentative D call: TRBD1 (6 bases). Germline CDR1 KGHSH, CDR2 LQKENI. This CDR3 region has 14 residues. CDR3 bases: TGTGCCAGCTCACCACCGACAGGCCCCAATGATCAGTTCTTC. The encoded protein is CASSPPTGPNDQFF.

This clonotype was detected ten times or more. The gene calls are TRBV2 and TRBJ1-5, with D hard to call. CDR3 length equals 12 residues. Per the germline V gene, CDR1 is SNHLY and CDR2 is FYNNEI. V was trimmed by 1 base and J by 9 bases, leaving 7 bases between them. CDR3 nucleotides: TGTGCCAGCAGTGAAGGGCATCTGCCCCAGCATTTT. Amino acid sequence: CASSEGHLPQHF.

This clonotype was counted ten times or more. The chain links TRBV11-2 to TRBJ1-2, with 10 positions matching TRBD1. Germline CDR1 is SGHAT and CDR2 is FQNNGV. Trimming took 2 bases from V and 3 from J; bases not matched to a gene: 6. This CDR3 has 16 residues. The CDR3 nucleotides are TGTGCCAGCAGCTTATCCTTGGGGACAGGGGACTATGGCTACACCTTC. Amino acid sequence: CASSLSLGTGDYGYTF.

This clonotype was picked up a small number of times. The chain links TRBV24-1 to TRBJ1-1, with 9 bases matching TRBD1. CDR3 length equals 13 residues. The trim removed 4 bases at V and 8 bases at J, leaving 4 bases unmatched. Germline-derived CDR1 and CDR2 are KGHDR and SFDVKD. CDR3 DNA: TGTGCCACCAGTGACGCCGGACAGGGGGAAGCTTTCTTT. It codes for CATSDAGQGEAFF.

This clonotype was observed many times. This chain's CDR3 is CASSQAGVRGSPLHF. The CDR3 DNA is TGTGCCAGCAGCCAAGCCGGAGTAAGGGGTTCACCCCTCCACTTT. The chain has TRBV3-1 and TRBJ1-6, with D possibly being TRBD1 (5 bases). This CDR3 is 15 amino acids long. V was trimmed by 1 base and J by 9 bases, leaving 13 bases between them. Germline CDR1 reads LGHDT; CDR2 reads YNNKEL (reference sequence).

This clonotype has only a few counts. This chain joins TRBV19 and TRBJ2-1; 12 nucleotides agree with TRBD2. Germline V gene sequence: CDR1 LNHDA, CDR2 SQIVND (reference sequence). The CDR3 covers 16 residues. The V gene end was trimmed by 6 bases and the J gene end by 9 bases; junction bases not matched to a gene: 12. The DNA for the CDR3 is TGTGCCAGTAGACTTGAGCTAGCGGGAGGGGGGGGTGAGCAGTTCTTC. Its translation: CASRLELAGGGGEQFF.

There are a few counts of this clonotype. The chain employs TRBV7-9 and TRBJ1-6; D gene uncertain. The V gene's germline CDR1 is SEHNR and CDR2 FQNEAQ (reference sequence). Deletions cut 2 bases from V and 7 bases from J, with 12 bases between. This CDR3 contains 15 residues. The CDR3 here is CASSLYAAPNSPLHF. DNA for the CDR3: TGTGCCAGCAGCTTATACGCGGCACCCAATTCACCCCTCCACTTT.

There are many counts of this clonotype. The CDR3 nucleotides are TGTGCCAGCAGGGGGACGGCCGCGAACACCGGGGAGCTGTTTTTT. Its translation: CASRGTAANTGELFF. The chain recombines TRBV12-3 or TRBV12-4 with TRBJ2-2; either TRBD1 or TRBD2 may fit D (5 bases each). V was trimmed by 6 bases and J by 0 bases, leaving 11 bases between them. The CDR3 spans 15 residues.

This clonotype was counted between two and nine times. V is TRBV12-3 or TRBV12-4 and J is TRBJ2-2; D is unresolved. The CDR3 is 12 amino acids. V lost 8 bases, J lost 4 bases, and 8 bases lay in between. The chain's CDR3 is CASLGTTGELFF. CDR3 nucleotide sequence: TGTGCCAGCTTAGGAACCACCGGGGAGCTGTTTTTT.

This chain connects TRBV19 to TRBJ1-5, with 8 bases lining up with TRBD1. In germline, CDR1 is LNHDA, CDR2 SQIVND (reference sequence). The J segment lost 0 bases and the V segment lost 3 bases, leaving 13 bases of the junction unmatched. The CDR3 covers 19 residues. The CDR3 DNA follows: TGTGCCAGTAGTATGGACAGGGTGAACCCTACGAGTAGCAATCAGCCCCAGCATTTT. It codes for CASSMDRVNPTSSNQPQHF. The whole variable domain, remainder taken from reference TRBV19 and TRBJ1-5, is DGGITQSPKYLFRKEGQNVTLSCEQNLNHDAMYWYRQDPGQGLRLIYYSQIVNDFQKGDIAEGYSVSREKKESFPLTVTSAQKNPTAFYLCASSMDRVNPTSSNQPQHFGDGTRLSIL.

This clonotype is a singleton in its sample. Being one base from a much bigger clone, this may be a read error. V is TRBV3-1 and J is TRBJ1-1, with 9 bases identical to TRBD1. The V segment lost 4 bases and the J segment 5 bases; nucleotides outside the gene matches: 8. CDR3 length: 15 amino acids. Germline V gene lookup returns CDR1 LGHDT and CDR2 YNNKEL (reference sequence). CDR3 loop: CASSRDGGQGTEAFF. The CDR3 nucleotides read TGTGCCAGCAGCCGAGATGGGGGACAGGGTACTGAAGCTTTCTTT.

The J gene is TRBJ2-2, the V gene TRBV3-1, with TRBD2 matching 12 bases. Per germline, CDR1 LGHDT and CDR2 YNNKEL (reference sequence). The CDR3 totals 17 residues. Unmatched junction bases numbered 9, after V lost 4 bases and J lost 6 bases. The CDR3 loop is CASSRDGLAGMSGELFF. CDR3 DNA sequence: TGTGCCAGCAGCCGGGACGGACTAGCGGGAATGTCCGGGGAGCTGTTTTTT.

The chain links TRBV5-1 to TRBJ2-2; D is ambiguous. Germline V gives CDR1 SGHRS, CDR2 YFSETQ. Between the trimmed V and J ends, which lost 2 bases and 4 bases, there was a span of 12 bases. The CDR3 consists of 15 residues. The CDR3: CASSFPMGGTGELFF. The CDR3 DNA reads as TGCGCCAGCAGCTTCCCCATGGGCGGCACCGGGGAGCTGTTTTTT.

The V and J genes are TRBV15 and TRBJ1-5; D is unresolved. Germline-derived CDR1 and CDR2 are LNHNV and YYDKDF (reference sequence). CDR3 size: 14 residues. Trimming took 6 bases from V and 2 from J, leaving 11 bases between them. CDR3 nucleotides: TGTGCCACCAGTGGGATTGGTGGCAATCAGCCCCAGCATTTT. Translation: CATSGIGGNQPQHF.

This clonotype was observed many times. CDR3 sequence reads: CATRSSGRAETQYF. As DNA, the CDR3 is TGTGCCACCCGTTCAAGCGGGAGGGCGGAGACCCAGTACTTC. The chain uses TRBV15 and TRBJ2-5, with 10 bases aligning to TRBD2. The germline gives CDR1 LNHNV, CDR2 YYDKDF (reference sequence). After removal of 8 bases from V and 5 bases from J, the junction contained 8 bases not matched to a gene. This CDR3 comprises 14 residues.

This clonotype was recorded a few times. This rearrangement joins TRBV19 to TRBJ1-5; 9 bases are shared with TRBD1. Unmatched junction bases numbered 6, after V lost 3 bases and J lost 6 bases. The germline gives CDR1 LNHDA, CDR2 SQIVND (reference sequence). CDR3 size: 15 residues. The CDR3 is CASSIGTGSGQPQHF. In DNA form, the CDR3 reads TGTGCCAGTAGTATCGGGACAGGGAGTGGTCAGCCCCAGCATTTT.

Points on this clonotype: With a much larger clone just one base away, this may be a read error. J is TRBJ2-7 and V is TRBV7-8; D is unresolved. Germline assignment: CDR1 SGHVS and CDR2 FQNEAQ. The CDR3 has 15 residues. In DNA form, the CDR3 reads TGTGCCAGCAGCTTGGTCCCCTCGGATGGCTACGAGCGGTACTTC. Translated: CASSLVPSDGYERYF.